These 7 T cell receptor beta chains were all obtained from the same sample, sequenced in a study of Graves' ophthalmopathy and Graves' hyperthyroidism. The sequenced template was RNA, covering the TCR beta CDR3 region. RT-PCR with HTBI primers came first, then second-round multiplex PCR. TCRdb reprocessed the multiplex PCR reads via MiXCR and lists one record per CDR3 protein. The repertoire has about 600,000 distinct CDR3 sequences, about 40% of them found once; the top ten carry approximately 4.1%. What was sequenced was peripheral blood or thyroid tissue (not recorded which). All receptors derive from an adult man with Graves' hyperthyroidism.

The genes are TRBV9 and TRBJ1-2, with TRBD1 identical over 11 bases. This CDR3 is built from 18 residues. Looked up from germline, CDR1 is SGDLS and CDR2 is YYNGEE. J was trimmed by 5 bases and V by 0 bases; bases with no gene match: 12. CDR3 sequence (DNA): TGTGCCAGCAGCGTAGGAGAACCGGGACAGGGGGAATCTTATGGCTACACCTTC. Translating it yields CASSVGEPGQGESYGYTF.

This clonotype was seen a handful of times. The V gene is TRBV20-1, the J gene TRBJ2-2, with 9 bases aligning to TRBD2. The germline gives CDR1 DFQATT, CDR2 SNEGSKA (reference sequence). The ends lost 3 bases at V and 2 bases at J; junction bases unmatched: 13. The CDR3 runs 18 residues. Here the CDR3 reads CSASRLAGPQANTGELFF. The CDR3 DNA sequence: TGCAGTGCTAGTAGGCTAGCGGGGCCACAAGCTAACACCGGGGAGCTGTTTTTT.

This clonotype has ten or more counts. The chain uses TRBV12-3 or TRBV12-4 and TRBJ1-2, with no clear D. This CDR3 has 13 amino acids. V was cut by 5 bases and J by 4 bases, with 11 bases left in between. The DNA of the CDR3 is TGTGCCAGCAGTCTTGGGTCGTTCTATGGCTACACCTTC. Amino acid sequence: CASSLGSFYGYTF.

This clonotype was seen more than once but under ten times. The rearrangement joins TRBV19 to TRBJ1-1; D not resolved. V lost 4 bases, J lost 1 base, and 10 bases lay in between. This CDR3 region has 14 residues. The germline gives CDR1 LNHDA, CDR2 SQIVND (reference sequence). The chain's CDR3 is CASSNGLGNTEAFF. CDR3 sequence (DNA): TGTGCCAGTAGTAACGGGTTAGGGAACACTGAAGCTTTCTTT.

The rearrangement joins TRBV7-9 to TRBJ1-1; D is ambiguous. CDR3 size: 14 residues. V was trimmed by 1 base and J by 1 base, leaving 7 bases between them. Germline V gene sequence: CDR1 SEHNR, CDR2 FQNEAQ (reference sequence). DNA for the CDR3: TGTGCCAGCAGCTTAGACACATGGAACACTGAAGCTTTCTTT. It translates to CASSLDTWNTEAFF.

This clonotype has ten or more counts. The V and J genes are TRBV10-3 and TRBJ1-6; D possibly corresponds to TRBD1 (6 bases). Trimming removed 6 bases at V and 10 bases at J, with 13 bases between. There are 13 residues in the CDR3. Germline CDR1 reads ENHRY; CDR2 reads SYGVKD. CDR3: CAIRVDRTSPLHF. The CDR3 region has the DNA TGTGCCATCAGGGTAGACAGGACCTCACCCCTCCACTTT.

This clonotype was counted at least ten times. The gene calls are TRBV2 and TRBJ2-5; 7 bases map to TRBD1. The J segment lost 11 bases and the V segment lost 7 bases, leaving 13 bases of the junction unmatched. The CDR3 is made up of 13 amino acids. Germline lookup yields CDR1 SNHLY and CDR2 FYNNEI. Here the CDR3 DNA reads TGTGCCAGCACCGGGACAGTCCCGACTGGGCAGTACTTC. Its protein product is CASTGTVPTGQYF.